The 14 T cell receptor beta chains reported below all come from one sample, sequenced in a study of cytomegalovirus exposure and HLA in healthy donors. PCR involved 60 Vbeta and 13 Jbeta primers. Sequencing was performed with immunoSEQ multiplex PCR; in TCRdb, only in-frame clones are kept and a portion is missing. The sample includes 150,000 to 170,000 clones, roughly three quarters of them seen just once. Material for sequencing was PBMCs. The source is a man aged 25-45 years in good health and CMV-seropositive.

This chain links TRBV29-1 with TRBJ2-2; D is unclear. CDR3 size: 11 residues. Germline V CDR1 and CDR2: SQVTM, ANQGSEA. The V end was cut by 8 bases, the J end by 8 bases, with 12 bases between. The CDR3 coding sequence is TGCAGCTTCCTTATGAGGGGGGAGCTGTTTTTT. This sequence encodes CSFLMRGELFF.

V usage is TRBV18 and J usage is TRBJ2-3; 9 bases fit TRBD1. J gave up 6 bases and V 4 bases, and 8 bases lay outside the gene matches. CDR1 KGHSH and CDR2 LQKENI come from the germline V gene. This CDR3 has 15 amino acids. The CDR3 region has the DNA TGTGCCAGCTCACGAAGGACAGGGGAATCCGATACGCAGTATTTT. Encoded protein: CASSRRTGESDTQYF.

This sequence joins TRBV6-1 and TRBJ1-4; weak D call: TRBD1 (5 bases). V was trimmed by 6 bases and J by 6 bases, leaving 11 bases between them. Germline CDR1 and CDR2: MNHNS and SASEGT. This CDR3 is 13 amino acids long. CDR3 region: CASSLRVDEKLFF. The CDR3 nucleotides are TGTGCCAGCAGCCTCAGGGTAGATGAAAAACTGTTTTTT.

The J gene is TRBJ2-1, the V gene TRBV4-3; D call uncertain. Between the trimmed V and J ends, which lost 0 bases and 0 bases, there was a span of 12 bases. The CDR3 sequence is 17 residues long. Germline V lookup: CDR1 LGHNA, CDR2 YSLEER. CDR3 sequence (DNA): TGCGCCAGCAGCCAAGATGTTGGCTTTTCCTCCTACAATGAGCAGTTCTTC. Protein: CASSQDVGFSSYNEQFF.

Only one count was recorded for this clone. CDR3 coding DNA: TGTGCCAGCATCGAAACAGCGGTCATGGAGACCCAGTACTTC. Translating gives CASIETAVMETQYF. The gene calls are TRBV7-8 and TRBJ2-5; D is perhaps TRBD2 (5 bases). Germline assignment: CDR1 SGHVS and CDR2 FQNEAQ. There are 14 residues in the CDR3. V lost 7 bases, J lost 5 bases, and 17 bases lay in between.

J is TRBJ2-3 and V is TRBV5-1, with TRBD2 matching 7 bases. V lost 7 bases and J lost 5; bases outside the gene matches: 4. CDR1 and CDR2 from the germline V gene are SGHRS and YFSETQ. The CDR3 totals 12 residues. This CDR3 is CASRRGVDTQYF. In nucleotides, the CDR3 is TGCGCCAGCCGCCGGGGGGTAGATACGCAGTATTTT.

The CDR3 loop is CASRSGGLEETQYF. CDR3 DNA sequence: TGTGCCAGCAGATCCGGGGGTCTGGAGGAGACCCAGTACTTC. The chain combines TRBV25-1 with TRBJ2-5; TRBD2 is a possible D gene (6 bases). CDR1 is MGHDK, CDR2 SYGVNS, per germline. This CDR3 is built from 14 residues. Trimming shortened V by 6 bases and J by 5 bases, and 16 bases separated the two germline ends.

In this sample, this clone turned up once. The J gene is TRBJ1-1, the V gene TRBV5-8, with a tentative D call TRBD1 (6 bases). The germline gives CDR1 SGHTS, CDR2 YDEGEE. V was clipped by 4 bases and J by 3 bases, with 13 bases between them. The CDR3 has 14 residues. CDR3 sequence (DNA): TGTGCCAGCAGCGTGCAGGGGTCAGACACTGAAGCTTTCTTT. Translated, it gives CASSVQGSDTEAFF. The full variable domain, completed using reference TRBV5-8 and TRBJ1-1, is EAGVTQSPTHLIKTRGQQATLRCSPISGHTSVYWYQQALGLGLQFLLWYDEGEERNRGNFPPRFSGRQFPNYSSELNVNALELEDSALYLCASSVQGSDTEAFFGQGTRLTVV.

For the CDR3, the DNA is TGTGCCAGCAGCGGGGGGGGGTGGACCCAGTACTTC. This gives the protein CASSGGGWTQYF. J is TRBJ2-5 and V is TRBV27; 8 bases map to TRBD2. Germline trimming cut 6 bases from V and 7 bases from J; bases unmatched to any gene: 4. Germline CDR1 and CDR2: MNHEY and SMNVEV (reference sequence). The length of the CDR3 is 12 residues.

The CDR3 sequence: CASSGSSYNEQFF. The CDR3 nucleotides read TGTGCCAGCAGCGGTAGCTCCTACAATGAGCAGTTCTTC. The chain has TRBV11-3 and TRBJ2-1, with D hard to call. The CDR3 spans 13 residues. Trimming removed 5 bases from V and 0 bases from J, with 5 bases in between. Germline lookup yields CDR1 SGHNT and CDR2 YENEEA.

This clone was recorded only once. The V gene is TRBV30, the J gene TRBJ2-7; 9 nucleotides line up with TRBD1. The junction had 11 bases not matched to a gene; V was cut back by 1 base and J by 7 bases. Germline CDR1 is GTSNPN and CDR2 is SVGIG (reference sequence). The CDR3 runs to 15 residues. The CDR3 is CAWSDPRTGVDEQYF. CDR3 DNA: TGTGCCTGGAGTGACCCCCGGACAGGGGTTGATGAGCAGTACTTC.

The chain joins TRBV6-5 to TRBJ1-6, with D hard to call. The germline CDR1 and CDR2 sequences are MNHEY and SVGAGI. The CDR3 loop spans 13 amino acids. V lost 0 bases to trimming and J lost 10 bases, with 7 bases between them. Written as DNA, the CDR3 is TGTGCCAGCAGTTACTCGCGGGAATCACCCCTCCACTTT. Residues: CASSYSRESPLHF.

The V gene is TRBV5-6, the J gene TRBJ1-2; 7 bases align to TRBD1. After removal of 2 bases from V and 5 bases from J, the junction contained 9 bases not matched to a gene. The CDR3 extends over 15 amino acids. The germline CDR1 and CDR2 sequences are SGHDT and YYEEEE. As DNA, the CDR3 is TGTGCCAGCAGCTTCCCCGGGACAGCCCAATATGGCTACACCTTC. It is translated as CASSFPGTAQYGYTF. Drawing the rest from reference TRBV5-6 and TRBJ1-2, the complete variable domain is DAGVTQSPTHLIKTRGQQVTLRCSPKSGHDTVSWYQQALGQGPQFIFQYYEEEERQRGNFPDRFSGHQFPNYSSELNVNALLLGDSALYLCASSFPGTAQYGYTFGSGTRLTVV.

V and J are TRBV6-6 and TRBJ2-3; possible D gene TRBD2, 5 bases. There are 11 residues in the CDR3. CDR1 MNHNY and CDR2 SVGAGI come from the germline V gene (reference sequence). With 8 bases removed from V and 9 bases from J, the gap between germline ends came to 12 bases. Here the CDR3 reads CASGEADTQYF. CDR3 nucleotides: TGTGCCAGCGGGGAAGCGGACACGCAGTATTTT.